Following are 19 T cell receptor beta chains from one sample sequenced in a study of cytomegalovirus exposure and HLA in healthy donors. This PCR relied on a set of 60 Vbeta primers and 13 Jbeta primers. The data were produced by immunoSEQ multiplex PCR, yet TCRdb's version contains in-frame clones alone and is incomplete. The sample yields 150,000 or so clones, about three quarters seen once. The sample was PBMCs. The receptor set was obtained from a female donor in good health and CMV-seronegative.

V usage is TRBV18 and J usage is TRBJ2-2, with 8 bases lining up with TRBD1. This CDR3 spans 16 amino acids. V shed 1 base, J shed 5 bases, and the junction held 6 bases outside the gene matches. Germline CDR1 reads KGHSH; CDR2 reads LQKENI. The CDR3 region is CASSPLPGGETGELFF. In DNA form, the CDR3 reads TGTGCCAGCTCACCACTTCCAGGGGGCGAAACCGGGGAGCTGTTTTTT.

This clone was counted once. CDR3 sequence: CAPTGAGLVEQYF. The CDR3 nucleotides read TGTGCCCCCACTGGGGCAGGGTTGGTAGAGCAGTACTTC. V is TRBV27 and J is TRBJ2-7, with D perhaps TRBD1 (5 bases). Between the trimmed V and J ends, which lost 11 bases and 7 bases, there was a span of 21 bases. This CDR3 contains 13 residues. Germline V lookup: CDR1 MNHEY, CDR2 SMNVEV (reference sequence).

The CDR3 DNA is TGTGCCAGCAGTTCGATCCAACAGGGGATCGGGAAGACCCAGTACTTC. This gives the protein CASSSIQQGIGKTQYF. The chain joins TRBV28 to TRBJ2-5, with TRBD1 identical over 7 bases. V trimming: 4 bases; J trimming: 6 bases; junction bases outside the gene matches: 14. Germline-derived CDR1 and CDR2 are MDHEN and SYDVKM. The CDR3 consists of 16 residues.

The chain couples TRBV7-9 to TRBJ1-1, with D tentatively TRBD1 (6 bases). The CDR3 covers 15 residues. V dropped 3 bases and J dropped 2 bases, with 13 bases sitting between them. Germline CDR1 SEHNR, CDR2 FQNEAQ (reference sequence). For the CDR3, the DNA is TGTGCCAGCAGCTTGGGGGCAGGGCTAAACACTGAAGCTTTCTTT. This codes for CASSLGAGLNTEAFF. Supplemented by reference TRBV7-9 and TRBJ1-1, the full variable domain reads DTGVSQNPRHKITKRGQNVTFRCDPISEHNRLYWYRQTLGQGPEFLTYFQNEAQLEKSRLLSDRFSAERPKGSFSTLEIQRTEQGDSAMYLCASSLGAGLNTEAFFGQGTRLTVV.

The CDR3 DNA reads as TGTGCCAGCAGCTTGGCAGCTAACTATGGCTACACCTTC. This gives the protein CASSLAANYGYTF. This sequence joins TRBV5-6 and TRBJ1-2; no reliable D call. This CDR3 spans 13 amino acids. CDR1 and CDR2 from the germline V gene are SGHDT and YYEEEE. The germline V and J ends were trimmed by 0 bases and 0 bases, with 3 bases remaining between them.

This chain uses TRBV11-2 with TRBJ1-3; possible D gene TRBD1, 5 bases. The CDR3 length is 14 residues. V was trimmed by 0 bases and J by 2 bases, leaving 5 bases between them. Per germline, CDR1 SGHAT and CDR2 FQNNGV. The CDR3 loop reads CASSLDRAGNTIYF. CDR3 bases: TGTGCCAGCAGCTTAGACAGGGCTGGAAACACCATATATTTT.

V gene TRBV6-5 combines with J gene TRBJ2-1; D is ambiguous. The CDR3 consists of 14 residues. Germline assignment: CDR1 MNHEY and CDR2 SVGAGI. V lost 7 bases and J 5 bases, leaving 15 bases between the germline ends. The CDR3 spells CASTDPARNNEQFF. DNA of the CDR3: TGTGCCAGCACGGATCCGGCGAGGAACAATGAGCAGTTCTTC.

The DNA of the CDR3 is TGCAGCGTTGGTACAGGGTCAGATACGCAGTATTTT. Amino acids: CSVGTGSDTQYF. The V call is TRBV29-1, the J call TRBJ2-3; TRBD1 is a possible D gene (6 bases). Trimming removed 4 bases from V and 4 bases from J, with 9 bases in between. From germline, CDR1 is SQVTM and CDR2 ANQGSEA. The CDR3 runs to 12 residues.

This chain links TRBV27 with TRBJ2-7; unclear D gene. The germline V gene has CDR1 MNHEY and CDR2 SMNVEV (reference sequence). The CDR3 is made up of 14 amino acids. Trimming removed 4 bases at V and 6 bases at J, with 16 bases between. CDR3 bases: TGTGCCAGCAGTTCCGACGGTACTATCTGCGAGCAGTACTTC. Its protein product is CASSSDGTICEQYF.

V usage is TRBV6-1 and J usage is TRBJ1-5; D unclear. The CDR3 is made up of 15 amino acids. The V and J ends lost 1 base and 2 bases respectively, with 9 bases between them. Germline V CDR1 and CDR2: MNHNS, SASEGT. DNA for the CDR3: TGTGCCAGCAGTGAAGGAACATATGGCAATCAGCCCCAGCATTTT. Protein: CASSEGTYGNQPQHF.

This CDR3 is CASSITPGPSTEAFF. The CDR3 DNA reads TGTGCCAGCAGTATAACGCCAGGTCCAAGCACTGAAGCTTTCTTT. This chain joins TRBV2 and TRBJ1-1; D is unresolved. The germline V and J ends were trimmed by 5 bases and 4 bases, with 17 bases remaining between them. CDR1 is SNHLY and CDR2 is FYNNEI in the germline V gene. This CDR3 comprises 15 residues.

The chain recombines TRBV5-4 with TRBJ2-5; a weak D match, TRBD2 (6 bases). Germline values: CDR1 SGHNT, CDR2 YYREEE (reference sequence). This CDR3 is 14 amino acids long. V lost 4 bases, J lost 3 bases, and 13 bases lay in between. CDR3 nucleotides: TGTGCCAGCAGCCCGGGCGGAGGGAAAGAGACCCAGTACTTC. Translating it yields CASSPGGGKETQYF.

The count of this clone is one. This sequence joins TRBV6-5 and TRBJ2-1, with D tentatively TRBD2 (5 bases). CDR1 MNHEY and CDR2 SVGAGI come from the germline V gene. The CDR3 runs to 15 residues. Trimming took 4 bases from V and 10 from J, leaving 20 bases between them. In nucleotides, the CDR3 is TGTGCCAGCAGTTTGGCCCTAGCCAAATCGGGGGAGCAGTTCTTC. Encoded protein: CASSLALAKSGEQFF.

This chain joins TRBV10-3 and TRBJ1-1; D uncertain. Germline V gene data show CDR1 as ENHRY and CDR2 as SYGVKD. This CDR3 is built from 14 residues. The V end was cut by 5 bases, the J end by 2 bases, with 12 bases between. Here the CDR3 reads CAISPGPLNTEAFF. The CDR3 nucleotides read TGTGCCATCAGTCCTGGGCCCCTTAACACTGAAGCTTTCTTT.

V usage is TRBV23-1 and J usage is TRBJ2-7; D may be TRBD2 (5 bases). TRBV23-1 is an ORF, with its function uncertain. This CDR3 is built from 15 residues. V was pared by 3 bases and J by 5 bases, with 17 bases between. DNA of the CDR3: TGCGCCAGCAGTCATCGCTCCGGGGAGCCCGACGAGCAGTACTTC. Protein: CASSHRSGEPDEQYF.

The V gene is TRBV6-5, the J gene TRBJ1-2; D may be TRBD1 (6 bases). CDR1 and CDR2 (germline): MNHEY, SVGAGI. The CDR3 has 14 amino acids. V was pared by 6 bases and J by 4 bases, with 15 bases between. CDR3 region: CASRRTEDTYGYTF. CDR3 sequence (DNA): TGTGCCAGCAGGAGGACAGAAGATACCTATGGCTACACCTTC.

The chain is built from TRBV29-1 and TRBJ2-5, with 8 positions matching TRBD2. There are 13 residues in the CDR3. V gave up 5 bases and J gave up 6 bases; unmatched junction bases: 8. The germline V gene has CDR1 SQVTM and CDR2 ANQGSEA. This chain's CDR3 is CSVSTGGGKTQYF. The CDR3 region has the DNA TGCAGCGTTTCAACGGGAGGGGGGAAGACCCAGTACTTC.

The rearrangement joins TRBV5-5 to TRBJ2-5; D is unresolved. Matching the DNA end better, TRBJ2-7 makes the J call doubtful. Germline CDR1 SGHKS, CDR2 YYEKEE (reference sequence). This CDR3 contains 13 residues. Here the CDR3 DNA reads TGTGCCAGCAGCTTAGAGATTACCTACGAGCAGTACTTC. This gives the protein CASSLEITYEQYF.

This clone was recorded once. The rearrangement uses TRBV6-5 and TRBJ2-3; TRBD1 aligns across 10 bases. V shed 5 bases and J 8 bases; nucleotides not matched to a gene: 7. There are 14 residues in the CDR3. Germline V gene data show CDR1 as MNHEY and CDR2 as SVGAGI. The CDR3 region is CASSRQGAGGTQYF. CDR3 coding DNA: TGTGCCAGCAGTAGACAGGGGGCAGGAGGTACGCAGTATTTT.